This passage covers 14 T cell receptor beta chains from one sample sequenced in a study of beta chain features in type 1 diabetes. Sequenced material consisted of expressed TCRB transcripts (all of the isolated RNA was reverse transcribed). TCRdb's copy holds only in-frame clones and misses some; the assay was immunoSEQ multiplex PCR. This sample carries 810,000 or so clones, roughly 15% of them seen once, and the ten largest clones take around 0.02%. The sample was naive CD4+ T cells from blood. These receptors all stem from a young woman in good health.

CDR3 region: CSARGPSWAFF. The DNA of the CDR3 is TGCAGTGCTAGAGGGCCGTCATGGGCTTTCTTT. The chain recombines TRBV20-1 with TRBJ1-1; D call uncertain. Germline lookup yields CDR1 DFQATT and CDR2 SNEGSKA (reference sequence). The CDR3 sequence is 11 residues long. V lost 1 base and J lost 11, with 11 bases in between.

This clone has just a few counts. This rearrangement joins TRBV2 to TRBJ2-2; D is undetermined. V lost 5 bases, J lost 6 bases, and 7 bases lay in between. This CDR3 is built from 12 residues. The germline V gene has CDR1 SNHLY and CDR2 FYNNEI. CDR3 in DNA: TGTGCCAGCAGTCTGACATCCGGGGAGCTGTTTTTT. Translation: CASSLTSGELFF.

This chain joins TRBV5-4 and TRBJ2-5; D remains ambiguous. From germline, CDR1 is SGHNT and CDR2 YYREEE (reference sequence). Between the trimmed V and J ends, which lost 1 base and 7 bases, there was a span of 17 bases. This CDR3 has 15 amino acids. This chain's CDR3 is CASSLSARHLGTQYF. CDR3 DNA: TGTGCCAGCAGCTTGTCGGCACGTCACCTAGGGACCCAGTACTTC.

CDR3 DNA: TGTGCCAGCAGCTTTGGCAGGGGGCCGTATGAGCAGTTCTTC. Encoded protein: CASSFGRGPYEQFF. The chain has TRBV7-6 and TRBJ2-1, with 8 positions matching TRBD1. The CDR3 is 14 residues long. The ends lost 3 bases at V and 8 bases at J; junction bases unmatched: 6. Germline V gives CDR1 SGHVS, CDR2 FNYEAQ.

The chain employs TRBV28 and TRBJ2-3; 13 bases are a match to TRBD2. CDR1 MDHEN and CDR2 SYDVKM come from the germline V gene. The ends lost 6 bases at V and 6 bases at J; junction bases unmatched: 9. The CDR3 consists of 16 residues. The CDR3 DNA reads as TGTGCCAGCAGCCTAGGACTAGCGGGAGAGTACGATACGCAGTATTTT. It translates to CASSLGLAGEYDTQYF. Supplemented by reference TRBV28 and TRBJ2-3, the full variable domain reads DVKVTQSSRYLVKRTGEKVFLECVQDMDHENMFWYRQDPGLGLRLIYFSYDVKMKEKGDIPEGYSVSREKKERFSLILESASTNQTSMYLCASSLGLAGEYDTQYFGPGTRLTVL.

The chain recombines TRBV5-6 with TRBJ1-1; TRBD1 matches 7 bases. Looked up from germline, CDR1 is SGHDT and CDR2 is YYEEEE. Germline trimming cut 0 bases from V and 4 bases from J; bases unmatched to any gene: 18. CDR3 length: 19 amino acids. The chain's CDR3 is CASSLAWAGGIWTSTEAFF. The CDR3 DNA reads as TGTGCCAGCAGCTTGGCGTGGGCAGGGGGGATATGGACAAGCACTGAAGCTTTCTTT.

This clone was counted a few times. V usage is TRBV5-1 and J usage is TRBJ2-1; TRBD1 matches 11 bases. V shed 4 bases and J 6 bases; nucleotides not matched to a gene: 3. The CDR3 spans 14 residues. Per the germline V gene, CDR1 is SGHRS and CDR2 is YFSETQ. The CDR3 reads CASSTGTGGNEQFF. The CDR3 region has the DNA TGCGCCAGCAGCACCGGGACAGGGGGCAATGAGCAGTTCTTC.

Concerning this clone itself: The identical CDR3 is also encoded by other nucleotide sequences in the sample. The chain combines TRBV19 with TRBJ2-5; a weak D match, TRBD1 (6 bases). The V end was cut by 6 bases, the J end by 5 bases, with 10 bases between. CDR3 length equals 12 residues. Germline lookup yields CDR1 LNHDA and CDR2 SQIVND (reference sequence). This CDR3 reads CASSPRGETQYF. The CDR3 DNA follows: TGTGCCAGTAGCCCGAGGGGGGAGACCCAGTACTTC. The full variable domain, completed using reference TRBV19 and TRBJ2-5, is DGGITQSPKYLFRKEGQNVTLSCEQNLNHDAMYWYRQDPGQGLRLIYYSQIVNDFQKGDIAEGYSVSREKKESFPLTVTSAQKNPTAFYLCASSPRGETQYFGPGTRLLVL.

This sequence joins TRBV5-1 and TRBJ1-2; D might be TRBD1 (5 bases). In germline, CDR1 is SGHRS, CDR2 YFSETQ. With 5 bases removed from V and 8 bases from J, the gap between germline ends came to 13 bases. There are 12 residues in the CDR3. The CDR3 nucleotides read TGCGCCAGCAGATCCTCTGGGACGGGCTACACCTTC. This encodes CASRSSGTGYTF. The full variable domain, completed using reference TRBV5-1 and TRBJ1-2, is KAGVTQTPRYLIKTRGQQVTLSCSPISGHRSVSWYQQTPGQGLQFLFEYFSETQRNKGNFPGRFSGRQFSNSRSEMNVSTLELGDSALYLCASRSSGTGYTFGSGTRLTVV.

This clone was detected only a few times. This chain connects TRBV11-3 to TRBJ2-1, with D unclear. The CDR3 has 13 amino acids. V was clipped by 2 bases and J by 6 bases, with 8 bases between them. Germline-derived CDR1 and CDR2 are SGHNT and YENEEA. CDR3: CASSLSPINEQFF. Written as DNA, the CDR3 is TGTGCCAGCAGCTTAAGCCCAATCAATGAGCAGTTCTTC.

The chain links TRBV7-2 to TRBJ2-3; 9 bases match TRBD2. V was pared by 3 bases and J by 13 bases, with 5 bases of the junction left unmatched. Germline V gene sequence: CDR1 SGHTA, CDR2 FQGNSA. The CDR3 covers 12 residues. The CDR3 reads CASSLVGLAKYF. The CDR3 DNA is TGTGCCAGCAGCTTGGTGGGACTAGCCAAGTATTTT.

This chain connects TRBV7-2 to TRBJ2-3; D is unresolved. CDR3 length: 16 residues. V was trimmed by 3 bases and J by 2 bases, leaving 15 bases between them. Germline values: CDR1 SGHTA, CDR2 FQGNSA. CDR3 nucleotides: TGTGCCAGCAGCTTCATTAAGGAGCGCCTCACAGATACGCAGTATTTT. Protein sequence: CASSFIKERLTDTQYF. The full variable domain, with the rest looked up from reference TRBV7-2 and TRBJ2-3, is GAGVSQSPSNKVTEKGKDVELRCDPISGHTALYWYRQSLGQGLEFLIYFQGNSAPDKSGLPSDRFSAERTGGSVSTLTIQRTQQEDSAVYLCASSFIKERLTDTQYFGPGTRLTVL.

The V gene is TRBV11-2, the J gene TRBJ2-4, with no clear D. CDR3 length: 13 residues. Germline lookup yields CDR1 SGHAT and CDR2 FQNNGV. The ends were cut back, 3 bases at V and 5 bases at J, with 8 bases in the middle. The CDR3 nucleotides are TGTGCCAGCAGCTTTGGCGGTGAAAACATTCAGTACTTC. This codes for CASSFGGENIQYF.

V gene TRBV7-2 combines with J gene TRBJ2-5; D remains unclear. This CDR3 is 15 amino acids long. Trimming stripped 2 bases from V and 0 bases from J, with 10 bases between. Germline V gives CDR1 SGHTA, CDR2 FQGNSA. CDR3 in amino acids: CASSLSTNHQETQYF. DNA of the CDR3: TGTGCCAGCAGCTTAAGTACAAATCACCAAGAGACCCAGTACTTC.